This is a list of T cell receptor beta chains from one sample in a study of early T cells in non-severe SARS-CoV-2 infection. TCRdb reanalysed the 5' RACE reads using MiXCR and keeps one entry per CDR3 protein. The sample comprises approximately 120,000 distinct CDR3 sequences, 15% of which are singletons, and roughly 22% rests with the top ten. Sequencing input: whole blood. Receptors were obtained from an adult who was a healthcare worker with PCR-confirmed SARS-CoV-2 infection or an uninfected control (not recorded which). Each CDR3 is given with its conserved first and last residue. D genes are given only for firm matches. Size is stated for part of the rows, as once, few or many counts, or as a class when the clone is expanded.

D gene: TRBD2
V gene: TRBV7-6
J gene: TRBJ2-1
clone size: few
CDR3 length: 13
CDR3 protein: CASSQGLAREQFF
CDR3 DNA: TGTGCCAGCAGCCAGGGACTAGCTCGGGAGCAGTTCTTC

D gene: NA
V gene: TRBV3-1
J gene: TRBJ2-2
clone size: NA
CDR3 length: 14
CDR3 protein: CASSLPGITGELFF
CDR3 DNA: TGTGCCAGCAGCCTCCCGGGGATCACCGGGGAGCTGTTTTTT

D gene: NA
V gene: TRBV15
J gene: TRBJ2-3
clone size: few
CDR3 length: 14
CDR3 protein: CATSRGESTDTQYF
CDR3 DNA: TGTGCCACCAGCAGAGGGGAAAGCACAGATACGCAGTATTTT

D gene: NA
V gene: TRBV7-9
J gene: TRBJ2-7
clone size: NA
CDR3 length: 15
CDR3 protein: CASSAEGGLTYEQYF
CDR3 DNA: TGTGCCAGCAGCGCGGAGGGGGGATTGACCTACGAGCAGTACTTC

D gene: TRBD1
V gene: TRBV7-2
J gene: TRBJ1-2
clone size: few
CDR3 length: 15
CDR3 protein: CASSSHGQGVYGYTF
CDR3 DNA: TGTGCCAGCAGCTCGCACGGACAGGGAGTGTATGGCTACACCTTC

D gene: NA
V gene: TRBV28
J gene: TRBJ1-2
clone size: NA
CDR3 length: 12
CDR3 protein: CASSSRVAGYTF
CDR3 DNA: TGTGCCAGCAGTTCGAGGGTGGCGGGCTACACCTTC

D gene: NA
V gene: TRBV9
J gene: TRBJ2-5
clone size: few
CDR3 length: 13
CDR3 protein: CASSALNQETQYF
CDR3 DNA: TGTGCCAGCAGCGCCCTAAACCAAGAGACCCAGTACTTC

D gene: TRBD1
V gene: TRBV11-2
J gene: TRBJ1-2
clone size: many
CDR3 length: 14
CDR3 protein: CASSLELAGGGYTF
CDR3 DNA: TGTGCCAGCAGCTTAGAGTTGGCAGGGGGTGGCTACACCTTC

D gene: NA
V gene: TRBV6-6
J gene: TRBJ1-2
clone size: NA
CDR3 length: 15
CDR3 protein: CASSYFLGGDGGYTF
CDR3 DNA: TGTGCCAGCAGTTACTTTCTCGGAGGGGATGGTGGCTACACCTTC

D gene: TRBD1
V gene: TRBV5-1
J gene: TRBJ1-1
clone size: NA
CDR3 length: 16
CDR3 protein: CASSLVKGAVRTEAFF
CDR3 DNA: TGCGCCAGCAGCTTGGTTAAGGGGGCGGTAAGGACTGAAGCTTTCTTT

D gene: NA
V gene: TRBV4-1
J gene: TRBJ2-5
clone size: few
CDR3 length: 15
CDR3 protein: CASSQPGAGVETQYF
CDR3 DNA: TGCGCCAGCAGCCAGCCGGGTGCTGGAGTAGAGACCCAGTACTTC

D gene: TRBD1
V gene: TRBV12-3/TRBV12-4
J gene: TRBJ1-6
clone size: few
CDR3 length: 15
CDR3 protein: CASSPGLAGGSPLHF
CDR3 DNA: TGTGCCAGCAGTCCGGGACTCGCAGGGGGTTCACCCCTCCACTTT

D gene: NA
V gene: TRBV10-2
J gene: TRBJ1-5
clone size: few
CDR3 length: 14
CDR3 protein: CASKDVDSNQPQHF
CDR3 DNA: TGCGCCAGCAAGGACGTCGATAGCAATCAGCCCCAGCATTTT

D gene: NA
V gene: TRBV3-1
J gene: TRBJ2-7
clone size: few
CDR3 length: 15
CDR3 protein: CASSQDGRGSYEQYF
CDR3 DNA: TGTGCCAGCAGCCAAGATGGCAGGGGTTCCTACGAGCAGTACTTC

D gene: NA
V gene: TRBV2
J gene: TRBJ1-5
clone size: few
CDR3 length: 14
CDR3 protein: CASSEDRINQPQHF
CDR3 DNA: TGTGCCAGCAGTGAAGACAGGATCAATCAGCCCCAGCATTTT

D gene: TRBD1
V gene: TRBV6-5
J gene: TRBJ1-5
clone size: many
CDR3 length: 14
CDR3 protein: CASGDRGQDQPQHF
CDR3 DNA: TGTGCCAGCGGGGACAGGGGGCAGGATCAGCCCCAGCATTTT

D gene: TRBD1
V gene: TRBV6-5
J gene: TRBJ1-5
clone size: NA
CDR3 length: 13
CDR3 protein: CASTGGFNQPQHF
CDR3 DNA: TGTGCCAGCACAGGGGGTTTCAATCAGCCCCAGCATTTT

D gene: NA
V gene: TRBV29-1
J gene: TRBJ2-1
clone size: NA
CDR3 length: 14
CDR3 protein: CSVEANEGGNEQFF
CDR3 DNA: TGCAGCGTTGAAGCAAATGAGGGGGGTAATGAGCAGTTCTTC

D gene: NA
V gene: TRBV29-1
J gene: TRBJ2-7
clone size: many
CDR3 length: 11
CDR3 protein: CSAAGPDEQYF
CDR3 DNA: TGCAGCGCGGCCGGTCCTGACGAGCAGTACTTC

D gene: NA
V gene: TRBV19
J gene: TRBJ2-3
clone size: few
CDR3 length: 11
CDR3 protein: CASSTRNTQYF
CDR3 DNA: TGTGCCAGTAGTACCAGGAATACGCAGTATTTT

D gene: NA
V gene: TRBV18
J gene: TRBJ1-3
clone size: NA
CDR3 length: 14
CDR3 protein: CASSPPALGNTIYF
CDR3 DNA: TGTGCCAGCTCACCACCTGCTCTTGGAAACACCATATATTTT

D gene: NA
V gene: TRBV12-3/TRBV12-4
J gene: TRBJ1-2
clone size: NA
CDR3 length: 16
CDR3 protein: CASSSQRQEGNYGYTF
CDR3 DNA: TGTGCCAGCAGTTCTCAGAGACAAGAGGGTAACTATGGCTACACCTTC

D gene: NA
V gene: TRBV4-1
J gene: TRBJ1-6
clone size: many
CDR3 length: 13
CDR3 protein: CASSQAPGSTLHF
CDR3 DNA: TGCGCCAGCAGCCAAGCCCCTGGGTCCACACTCCACTTT

D gene: NA
V gene: TRBV5-4
J gene: TRBJ2-7
clone size: few
CDR3 length: 15
CDR3 protein: CASGGLDAPPYEQYF
CDR3 DNA: TGTGCCAGCGGGGGCCTTGACGCCCCGCCCTACGAGCAGTACTTC